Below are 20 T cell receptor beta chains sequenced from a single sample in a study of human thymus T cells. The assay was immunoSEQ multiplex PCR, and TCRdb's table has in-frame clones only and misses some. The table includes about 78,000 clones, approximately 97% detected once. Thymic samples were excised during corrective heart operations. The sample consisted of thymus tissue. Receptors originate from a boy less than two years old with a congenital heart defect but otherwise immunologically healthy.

CDR3: CASSLLRGTNQPQHF. CDR3 nucleotide sequence: TGTGCCAGCAGTTTGCTCAGGGGTACGAATCAGCCCCAGCATTTT. This chain joins TRBV28 and TRBJ1-5; possible D gene TRBD1, 6 bases. Germline V gives CDR1 MDHEN, CDR2 SYDVKM. The germline V and J ends were trimmed by 3 bases and 4 bases, with 13 bases remaining between them. CDR3 length: 15 residues.

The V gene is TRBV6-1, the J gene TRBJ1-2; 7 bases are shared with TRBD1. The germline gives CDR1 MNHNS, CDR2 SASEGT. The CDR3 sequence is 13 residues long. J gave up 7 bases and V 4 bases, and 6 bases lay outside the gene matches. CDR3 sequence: CASSVQGGSGYTF. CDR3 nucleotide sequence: TGTGCCAGCAGTGTGCAGGGGGGTAGTGGCTACACCTTC.

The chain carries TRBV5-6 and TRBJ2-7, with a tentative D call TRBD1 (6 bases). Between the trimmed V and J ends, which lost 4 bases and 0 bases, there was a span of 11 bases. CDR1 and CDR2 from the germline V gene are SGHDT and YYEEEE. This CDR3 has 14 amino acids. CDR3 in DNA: TGTGCCAGCAGCAGGGACAAGCTCTCCTACGAGCAGTACTTC. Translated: CASSRDKLSYEQYF.

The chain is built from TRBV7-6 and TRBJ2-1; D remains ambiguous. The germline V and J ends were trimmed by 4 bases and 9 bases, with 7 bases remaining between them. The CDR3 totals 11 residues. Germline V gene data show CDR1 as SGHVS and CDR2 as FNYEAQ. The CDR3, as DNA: TGTGCCAGCAGCTCGCCCCCTGAGCAGTTCTTC. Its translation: CASSSPPEQFF.

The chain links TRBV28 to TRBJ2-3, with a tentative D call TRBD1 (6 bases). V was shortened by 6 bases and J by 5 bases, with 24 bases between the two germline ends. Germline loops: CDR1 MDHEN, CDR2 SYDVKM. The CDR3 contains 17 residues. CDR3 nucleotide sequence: TGTGCCAGCAGCCCCGCAGGGGATTTTAAGAAAGAAGATACGCAGTATTTT. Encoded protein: CASSPAGDFKKEDTQYF.

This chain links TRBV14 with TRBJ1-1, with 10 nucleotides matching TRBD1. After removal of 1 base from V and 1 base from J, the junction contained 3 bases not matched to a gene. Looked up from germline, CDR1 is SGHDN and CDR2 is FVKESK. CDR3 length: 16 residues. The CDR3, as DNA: TGTGCCAGCAGCCAAGGGGGACAGGGGCCGAACACTGAAGCTTTCTTT. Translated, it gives CASSQGGQGPNTEAFF. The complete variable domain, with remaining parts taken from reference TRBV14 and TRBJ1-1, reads EAGVTQFPSHSVIEKGQTVTLRCDPISGHDNLYWYRRVMGKEIKFLLHFVKESKQDESGMPNNRFLAERTGGTYSTLKVQPAELEDSGVYFCASSQGGQGPNTEAFFGQGTRLTVV.

Written as DNA, the CDR3 is TGTGCCAGCAGTAGCTCGGGGGCCGATACGCAGTATTTT. This gives the protein CASSSSGADTQYF. The V gene is TRBV27, the J gene TRBJ2-3, with D tentatively TRBD1 or TRBD2 (6 bases each). Per the germline V gene, CDR1 is MNHEY and CDR2 is SMNVEV (reference sequence). This CDR3 spans 13 amino acids. The V end was cut by 5 bases, the J end by 6 bases, with 12 bases between.

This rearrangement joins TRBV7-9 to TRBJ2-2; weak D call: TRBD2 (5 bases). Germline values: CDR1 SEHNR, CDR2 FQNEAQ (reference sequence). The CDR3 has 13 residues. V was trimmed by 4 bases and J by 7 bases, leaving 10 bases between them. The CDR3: CASSSGRDGELFF. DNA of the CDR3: TGTGCCAGCAGCTCCGGTCGGGACGGGGAGCTGTTTTTT.

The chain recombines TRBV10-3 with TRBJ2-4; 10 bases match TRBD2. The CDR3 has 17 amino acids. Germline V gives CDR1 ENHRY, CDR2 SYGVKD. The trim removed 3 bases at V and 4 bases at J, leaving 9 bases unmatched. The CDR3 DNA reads TGTGCCATCAGTGACCAACAAATAGCGGGAGGTAAAAACATTCAGTACTTC. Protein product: CAISDQQIAGGKNIQYF.

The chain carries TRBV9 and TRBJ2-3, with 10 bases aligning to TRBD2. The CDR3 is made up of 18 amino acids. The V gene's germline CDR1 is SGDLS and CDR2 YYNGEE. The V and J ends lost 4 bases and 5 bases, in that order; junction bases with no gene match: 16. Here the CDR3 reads CASSPQRGGTSVGDTQYF. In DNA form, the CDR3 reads TGTGCCAGCAGCCCTCAAAGGGGGGGGACTAGCGTCGGAGATACGCAGTATTTT.

Written as DNA, the CDR3 is TGCAGCGTTGGAGGTCCGATAGGTTTCTTT. Protein product: CSVGGPIGFF. V gene TRBV29-1 combines with J gene TRBJ1-1, with D hard to call. V was clipped by 4 bases and J by 13 bases, with 13 bases between them. The CDR3 sequence is 10 residues long. The germline gives CDR1 SQVTM, CDR2 ANQGSEA.

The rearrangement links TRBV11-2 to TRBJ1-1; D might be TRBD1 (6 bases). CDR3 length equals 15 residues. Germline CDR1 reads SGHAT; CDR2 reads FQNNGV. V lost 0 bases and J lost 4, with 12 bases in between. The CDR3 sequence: CASSLDKGETTEAFF. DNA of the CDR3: TGTGCCAGCAGCTTAGATAAGGGGGAGACCACTGAAGCTTTCTTT.

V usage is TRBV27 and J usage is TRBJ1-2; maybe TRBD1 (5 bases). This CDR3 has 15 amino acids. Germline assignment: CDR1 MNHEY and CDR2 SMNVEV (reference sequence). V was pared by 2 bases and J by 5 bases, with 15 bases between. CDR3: CASSLNWDLRYGYTF. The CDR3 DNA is TGTGCCAGCAGTTTAAACTGGGACCTACGATATGGCTACACCTTC.

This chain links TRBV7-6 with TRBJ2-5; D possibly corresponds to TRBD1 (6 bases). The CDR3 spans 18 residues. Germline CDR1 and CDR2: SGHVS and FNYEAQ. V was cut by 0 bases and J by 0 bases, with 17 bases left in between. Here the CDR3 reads CASSLALGVRGYQETQYF. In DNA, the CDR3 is TGTGCCAGCAGCTTAGCTCTTGGGGTCAGGGGTTACCAAGAGACCCAGTACTTC.

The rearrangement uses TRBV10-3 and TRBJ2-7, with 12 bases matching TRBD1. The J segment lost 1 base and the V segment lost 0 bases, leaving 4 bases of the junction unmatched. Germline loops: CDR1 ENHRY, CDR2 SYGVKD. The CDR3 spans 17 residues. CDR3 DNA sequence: TGTGCCATCAGTGAGTCTAGGGACAGGGGGCTTTCCTACGAGCAGTACTTC. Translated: CAISESRDRGLSYEQYF.

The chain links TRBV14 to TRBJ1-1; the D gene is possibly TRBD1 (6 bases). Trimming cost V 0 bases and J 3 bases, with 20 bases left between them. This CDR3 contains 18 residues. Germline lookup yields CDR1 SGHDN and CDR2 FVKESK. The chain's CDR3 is CASSQDHGHLKGDTEAFF. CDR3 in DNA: TGTGCCAGCAGCCAAGATCATGGCCACCTTAAGGGGGACACTGAAGCTTTCTTT.

The CDR3 DNA sequence: TGTGCCAGCAGTTCGCGCCGCCGAGACACAGATACGCAGTATTTT. It translates to CASSSRRRDTDTQYF. The rearrangement uses TRBV6-6 and TRBJ2-3; D not certain. The CDR3 is made up of 15 amino acids. The germline V gene has CDR1 MNHNY and CDR2 SVGAGI (reference sequence). With 4 bases removed from V and 2 bases from J, the gap between germline ends came to 13 bases.

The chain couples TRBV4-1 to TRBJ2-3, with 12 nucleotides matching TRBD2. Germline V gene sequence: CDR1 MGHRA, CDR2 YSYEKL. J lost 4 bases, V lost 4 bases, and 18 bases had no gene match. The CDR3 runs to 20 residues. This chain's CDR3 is CASSRSSTSGSSPSADTQYF. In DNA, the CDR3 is TGCGCCAGCAGCCGAAGCTCGACTAGCGGGAGTTCCCCTTCGGCAGATACGCAGTATTTT.

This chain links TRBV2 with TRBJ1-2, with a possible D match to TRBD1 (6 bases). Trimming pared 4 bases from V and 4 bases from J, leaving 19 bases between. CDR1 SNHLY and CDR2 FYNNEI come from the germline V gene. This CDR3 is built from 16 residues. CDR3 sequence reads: CASSALGALLGYGYTF. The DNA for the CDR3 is TGTGCCAGCAGTGCTCTGGGGGCCCTATTGGGCTATGGCTACACCTTC.

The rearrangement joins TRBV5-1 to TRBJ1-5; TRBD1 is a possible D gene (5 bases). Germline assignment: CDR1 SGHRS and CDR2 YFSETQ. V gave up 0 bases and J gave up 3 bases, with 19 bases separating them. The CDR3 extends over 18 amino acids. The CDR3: CASSLGGSSMGYNQPQHF. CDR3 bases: TGCGCCAGCAGCTTGGGGGGGAGTAGCATGGGGTACAATCAGCCCCAGCATTTT.